This T cell receptor (beta chain) was identified during a study of T cell repertoires in cytomegalovirus infection (dated by TCRdb to between 2017 and 2020). Some background on the complete study: The peptide stimulations were aimed at well-studied HLA-B-restricted epitopes as well as recently identified HLA-C-restricted CMV epitopes, whose presentation resists viral immunomodulation. Donor HLA type was relevant to the analysis, because carriage of CMV infection together with the matching HLA type was indicated by public TCR beta signatures.

Results the study describes overall, beyond this receptor: Carriers of CMV infection plus the relevant HLA type were discriminated by the cumulative frequency of public TCR beta family members in the study cohort and in an independent roughly 340-donor cohort. The ex vivo response was dominated by HLA-C-restricted CMV-specific TCR beta clonotypes, which also provided the single most frequent clonotype in two of eight donors.

This specimen's treatment or condition label, per the study, means: in vitro stimulation with specific CMV peptide epitopes to enrich CMV-specific T cells. The instrument given in TCRdb is Illumina HiSeq 1500. Using fastp at Q25 and MiXCR, TCRdb reprocessed the public reads and kept productive beta chains. Every CDR3 protein is listed once, alongside the most common genes and DNA of its rows. The sample has 900,000 to 950,000 distinct CDR3 sequences on record, around 32% of them singletons. In total, the top ten clones hold roughly 13% of the sample. The junction carries 15 bases between V and J, which are trimmed by 1 base and 4 bases respectively. The germline V gene encodes CDR1 LNHDA and CDR2 SQIVND (reference sequence). Including the terminal cysteine and phenylalanine, the CDR3 comprises 16 residues. Only CDR3 DNA remains: 48 bases, in frame from the first base. This clonotype was detected only a few times. It has no known antigen specificity. No per-base quality is available; no much larger clone lies one base away.

The material was cultured CD8+ T cells from PBMCs, obtained from culture after CMV antigen stimulation. This sequence was found in a human donor in good health (CMV status not recorded). Some clones in this sample may be carry-over from other donors' samples. The V and J genes are TRBV19 and TRBJ2-3, and perhaps TRBD1 as D gene, on 5 matching bases. This receptor carries the CDR3 CASSIVGLGVADTQYF. The DNA reads TGTGCCAGTAGTATAGTCGGATTAGGGGTCGCAGATACGCAGTATTTT.